The 28 T cell receptor beta chains below come from one sample, sequenced in a study of cytomegalovirus exposure and HLA in healthy donors. PCR employed 60 Vbeta and 13 Jbeta primers. Profiled with immunoSEQ multiplex PCR; TCRdb holds only in-frame clones, not every one. The sample records fewer than 200,000 clones, 75% to 85% being singletons. The specimen sequenced was PBMCs. The receptors stem from a boy younger than 18 in good health and CMV-seronegative.

This chain links TRBV5-1 with TRBJ1-3, with D uncertain. The V gene lost 4 bases and the J gene lost 3 bases, with 17 bases spanning the gap. Germline CDR1 SGHRS, CDR2 YFSETQ. The CDR3 contains 16 residues. The CDR3 is CASSPREGVYGNTIYF. The CDR3 DNA follows: TGCGCCAGCAGCCCGCGGGAGGGAGTATATGGAAACACCATATATTTT.

V and J are TRBV11-3 and TRBJ2-1; TRBD2 is a possible D gene (5 bases). CDR3 length: 13 amino acids. V lost 2 bases, J lost 10 bases, and 12 bases lay in between. CDR1 is SGHNT, CDR2 YENEEA, per germline. The CDR3 protein is CASSLIKTGEQFF. CDR3 DNA sequence: TGTGCCAGCAGCTTAATCAAAACGGGAGAGCAGTTCTTC.

J is TRBJ2-2 and V is TRBV11-3; 7 nucleotides agree with TRBD2. This CDR3 has 15 residues. Germline V gene sequence: CDR1 SGHNT, CDR2 YENEEA. V was pared by 6 bases and J by 6 bases, with 10 bases of the junction left unmatched. CDR3 nucleotide sequence: TGTGCCAGCAGTAATGGGAGGGAAGAATCCGGGGAGCTGTTTTTT. It yields the protein CASSNGREESGELFF.

The rearrangement joins TRBV6-1 to TRBJ2-2; 9 bases align to TRBD2. Germline loops: CDR1 MNHNS, CDR2 SASEGT. The CDR3 consists of 14 residues. The V and J ends lost 7 bases and 5 bases, in that order; junction bases with no gene match: 5. This chain's CDR3 is CASNGGRETGELFF. CDR3 bases: TGTGCCAGCAACGGCGGGAGGGAAACCGGGGAGCTGTTTTTT.

The V call is TRBV6-5, the J call TRBJ1-2, with 7 positions matching TRBD1. This CDR3 is built from 13 residues. The germline V gene encodes CDR1 MNHEY and CDR2 SVGAGI. Trimming at V came to 5 bases and at J to 9 bases, leaving 9 bases not matched to a gene. CDR3 DNA: TGTGCCAGCAGTGAAGCCTGGGACAGCAGCTACACCTTC. This gives the protein CASSEAWDSSYTF.

This CDR3 reads CSVSLTPGYTF. CDR3 in DNA: TGCAGTGTTTCACTGACACCCGGCTACACCTTC. V is TRBV20-1 and J is TRBJ1-2; D not certain. Trimming took off 7 bases at V and 8 bases at J, with 14 bases between the two ends. Germline V CDR1 and CDR2: DFQATT, SNEGSKA (reference sequence). This CDR3 is built from 11 residues.

The chain employs TRBV6-1 and TRBJ2-1; 9 positions agree with TRBD2. V lost 7 bases to trimming and J lost 5 bases; unmatched junction nucleotides: 6. The CDR3 extends over 14 amino acids. From germline, CDR1 is MNHNS and CDR2 SASEGT. The DNA of the CDR3 is TGTGCCAGCAAGTGGGTAGCGGGGGACAATGAGCAGTTCTTC. Translated: CASKWVAGDNEQFF.

The V call is TRBV7-9, the J call TRBJ2-7, with D possibly being TRBD1 (5 bases). V lost 1 base and J 0 bases, leaving 13 bases between the germline ends. The CDR3 contains 16 residues. Germline V CDR1 and CDR2: SEHNR, FQNEAQ (reference sequence). The CDR3 loop reads CASSLVGAVSSYEQYF. The CDR3 nucleotides read TGTGCCAGCAGCTTAGTTGGGGCCGTAAGCTCCTACGAGCAGTACTTC.

The CDR3 DNA sequence: TGTGCCAGCAGGCGTACGACAGGGTTGAACACTGAAGCTTTCTTT. This sequence encodes CASRRTTGLNTEAFF. The rearrangement uses TRBV6-5 and TRBJ1-1; 7 bases agree with TRBD1. Germline loops: CDR1 MNHEY, CDR2 SVGAGI. This CDR3 is 15 amino acids long. V lost 6 bases, J lost 0 bases, and 7 bases stayed unmatched.

The chain employs TRBV5-1 and TRBJ1-1; perhaps TRBD1 as D (5 bases). The CDR3 covers 15 residues. V lost 0 bases, J lost 7 bases, and 16 bases lay in between. Per germline, CDR1 SGHRS and CDR2 YFSETQ. CDR3 coding DNA: TGCGCCAGCAGCTTGGGGGCCAGGGAAGGAGTTGAAGCTTTCTTT. Protein product: CASSLGAREGVEAFF.

CDR3: CASSLSAERYGYTF. The CDR3 DNA is TGTGCCAGCAGCCTTTCTGCTGAGAGATATGGCTACACCTTC. V and J are TRBV28 and TRBJ1-2; D remains ambiguous. V was clipped by 6 bases and J by 5 bases, with 16 bases between them. Germline CDR1 reads MDHEN; CDR2 reads SYDVKM. This CDR3 is built from 14 residues.

This clone was counted only a few times. This sequence joins TRBV29-1 and TRBJ1-5; 7 nucleotides line up with TRBD1. The trim removed 6 bases at V and 2 bases at J, leaving 4 bases unmatched. CDR3 length: 13 residues. The germline V gene encodes CDR1 SQVTM and CDR2 ANQGSEA. In nucleotides, the CDR3 is TGCAGCGTCACTCAGGGGGGCAATCAGCCCCAGCATTTT. Translating it yields CSVTQGGNQPQHF.

The rearrangement links TRBV29-1 to TRBJ2-7, with D maybe TRBD2 (6 bases). The CDR3 has 15 amino acids. With 0 bases removed from V and 7 bases from J, the gap between germline ends came to 19 bases. Germline V gene data show CDR1 as SQVTM and CDR2 as ANQGSEA. Here the CDR3 DNA reads TGCAGCGTTGAAGACCGTGGGACCCGCGCGGGGGAGCAGTACTTC. Residues: CSVEDRGTRAGEQYF.

The chain joins TRBV7-9 to TRBJ2-1; 10 bases agree with TRBD1. The CDR3 totals 15 residues. The germline V gene encodes CDR1 SEHNR and CDR2 FQNEAQ (reference sequence). J was trimmed by 8 bases and V by 1 base; bases with no gene match: 5. In DNA form, the CDR3 reads TGTGCCAGCAGCTTAGGGGACAGGGGTGAGGATGAGCAGTTCTTC. Encoded protein: CASSLGDRGEDEQFF.

In this sample, this clone turned up once. The chain is built from TRBV7-9 and TRBJ1-3; TRBD1 is a possible D gene (6 bases). Trimming took off 7 bases at V and 0 bases at J, with 7 bases between the two ends. This CDR3 region has 13 residues. Germline lookup yields CDR1 SEHNR and CDR2 FQNEAQ (reference sequence). Here the CDR3 DNA reads TGTGCCAGCATAGGGGGCTCTGGAAACACCATATATTTT. The encoded protein is CASIGGSGNTIYF.

This chain uses TRBV11-2 with TRBJ1-2; TRBD1 matches at 8 bases. Germline CDR1 SGHAT, CDR2 FQNNGV. This CDR3 contains 16 residues. J gave up 5 bases and V 2 bases, and 10 bases lay outside the gene matches. CDR3 in DNA: TGTGCCAGCAGCTTACTTCCGACAGGGGAACGATATGGCTACACCTTC. It encodes CASSLLPTGERYGYTF.

V and J are TRBV30 and TRBJ2-6; D possibly corresponds to TRBD1 (5 bases). The CDR3 loop spans 13 amino acids. Germline V gene lookup returns CDR1 GTSNPN and CDR2 SVGIG (reference sequence). V was clipped by 3 bases and J by 4 bases, with 7 bases between them. The CDR3 coding sequence is TGTGCCTGGAGGGGGCCCGGGGCCAACGTCCTGACTTTC. Encoded protein: CAWRGPGANVLTF. The whole variable domain, filled in from reference TRBV30 and TRBJ2-6, reads SQTIHQWPATLVQPVGSPLSLECTVEGTSNPNLYWYRQAAGRGLQLLFYSVGIGQISSEVPQNLSASRPQDRQFILSSKKLLLSDSGFYLCAWRGPGANVLTFGAGSRLTVL.

The rearrangement links TRBV2 to TRBJ1-5; tentatively, D is TRBD1 (5 bases). This CDR3 has 14 amino acids. V gave up 4 bases and J gave up 8 bases, with 15 bases separating them. Looked up from germline, CDR1 is SNHLY and CDR2 is FYNNEI. The CDR3 bases are TGTGCCAGCAGTGGGGGGGTGGGGTACGAGCCCCAGCATTTT. This sequence encodes CASSGGVGYEPQHF. Full variable domain (outside the CDR3, taken from reference TRBV2 and TRBJ1-5): EPEVTQTPSHQVTQMGQEVILRCVPISNHLYFYWYRQILGQKVEFLVSFYNNEISEKSEIFDDQFSVERPDGSNFTLKIRSTKLEDSAMYFCASSGGVGYEPQHFGDGTRLSIL.

This chain connects TRBV29-1 to TRBJ1-1; TRBD1 is a possible D gene (6 bases). V was trimmed by 1 base and J by 3 bases, leaving 12 bases between them. Germline V gene lookup returns CDR1 SQVTM and CDR2 ANQGSEA. The length of the CDR3 is 14 residues. CDR3 in amino acids: CSVEAGARYTEAFF. Here the CDR3 DNA reads TGCAGCGTTGAAGCAGGGGCCCGGTACACTGAAGCTTTCTTT.

This clone was seen once. The gene calls are TRBV29-1 and TRBJ2-1, with 8 nucleotides matching TRBD2. The CDR3 sequence is 14 residues long. Germline-derived CDR1 and CDR2 are SQVTM and ANQGSEA. Trimming cost V 6 bases and J 5 bases; bases outside gene matches: 9. The CDR3 is CSVPDFSGDNEQFF. In DNA form, the CDR3 reads TGCAGCGTACCCGATTTTAGCGGGGACAATGAGCAGTTCTTC.

The CDR3 loop is CASSSVVGATDTQYF. The CDR3 DNA sequence: TGTGCCAGCAGCTCCGTCGTAGGGGCCACAGATACGCAGTATTTT. The chain combines TRBV11-2 with TRBJ2-3; D possibly corresponds to TRBD1 (5 bases). The CDR3 extends over 15 amino acids. Deletions cut 4 bases from V and 2 bases from J, with 13 bases between. The V gene's germline CDR1 is SGHAT and CDR2 FQNNGV.

The gene calls are TRBV2 and TRBJ2-3; 9 bases fit TRBD2. Trimming removed 7 bases from V and 5 bases from J; junction bases left unmatched: 13. CDR3 length: 16 residues. CDR1 and CDR2 (germline): SNHLY, FYNNEI. This CDR3 is CASIALRSGGLDTQYF. The CDR3 DNA is TGTGCCAGCATTGCCCTTAGAAGCGGGGGGTTAGATACGCAGTATTTT.

The V and J genes are TRBV5-6 and TRBJ2-7; 13 nucleotides match TRBD2. V was clipped by 2 bases and J by 1 base; unmatched bases: 3. The CDR3 is 16 amino acids. CDR1 and CDR2 (germline): SGHDT, YYEEEE. CDR3 nucleotides: TGTGCCAGCAGCTTCAGACTAGCGGGAGGTTCCTACGAGCAGTACTTC. The encoded protein is CASSFRLAGGSYEQYF.

The rearrangement joins TRBV5-4 to TRBJ1-2; maybe TRBD1 (6 bases). This CDR3 has 13 amino acids. The germline V gene has CDR1 SGHNT and CDR2 YYREEE (reference sequence). V lost 5 bases, J lost 2 bases, and 10 bases lay in between. CDR3 in DNA: TGTGCCAGCAGAGTGACAGGAAACTATGGCTACACCTTC. Translated, it gives CASRVTGNYGYTF.

The chain joins TRBV10-3 to TRBJ1-5; possible D gene TRBD1, 6 bases. CDR1 and CDR2 (germline): ENHRY, SYGVKD. This CDR3 has 15 residues. V lost 0 bases to trimming and J lost 5 bases, with 11 bases between them. Here the CDR3 DNA reads TGTGCCATCAGTGAGTCAGGGGGTGACGATCAGCCCCAGCATTTT. Translating it yields CAISESGGDDQPQHF.

This chain uses TRBV5-6 with TRBJ2-7, with a weak D call TRBD1 (5 bases). Germline values: CDR1 SGHDT, CDR2 YYEEEE. V lost 2 bases to trimming and J lost 2 bases, with 14 bases between them. The CDR3 sequence is 15 residues long. The DNA for the CDR3 is TGTGCCAGCAGCTTTTTTAGCAGGGCAGCCTACGAGCAGTACTTC. Protein product: CASSFFSRAAYEQYF.

This chain connects TRBV14 to TRBJ1-1; 7 bases line up with TRBD1. This CDR3 has 15 residues. J lost 4 bases, V lost 2 bases, and 7 bases had no gene match. Germline V gene sequence: CDR1 SGHDN, CDR2 FVKESK. DNA for the CDR3: TGTGCCAGCAGCCAACGAAGGGGGCAGGGCACTGAAGCTTTCTTT. This translates into CASSQRRGQGTEAFF.

This clone was observed a few times. The rearrangement uses TRBV19 and TRBJ2-1; the match to TRBD1 covers 7 bases. V lost 5 bases and J lost 7; bases outside the gene matches: 5. This CDR3 spans 13 amino acids. The germline gives CDR1 LNHDA, CDR2 SQIVND (reference sequence). CDR3 region: CASSHSTGNEQFF. CDR3 DNA sequence: TGTGCCAGTAGTCACTCGACAGGGAATGAGCAGTTCTTC.